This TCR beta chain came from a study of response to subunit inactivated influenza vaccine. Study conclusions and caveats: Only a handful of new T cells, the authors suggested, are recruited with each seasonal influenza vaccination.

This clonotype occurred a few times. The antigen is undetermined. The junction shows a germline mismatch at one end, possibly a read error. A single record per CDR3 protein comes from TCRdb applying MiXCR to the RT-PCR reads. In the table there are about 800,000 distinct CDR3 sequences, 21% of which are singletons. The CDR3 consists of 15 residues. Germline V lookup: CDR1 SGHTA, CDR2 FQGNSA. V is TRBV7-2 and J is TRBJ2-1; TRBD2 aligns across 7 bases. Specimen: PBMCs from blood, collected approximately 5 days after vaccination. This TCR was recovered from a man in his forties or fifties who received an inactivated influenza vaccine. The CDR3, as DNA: TGTGCCAGCAGCTTAAAGATAGCGGGTTACAGTGAGCAGTTCTTC. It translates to CASSLKIAGYSEQFF.